The present entry profiles one T cell receptor (beta chain) with its context. This CDR3 is also generated by other DNA sequences in the sample. Between the trimmed V and J ends, which lost 6 bases and 5 bases, there was a span of 13 bases. Germline V gene lookup returns CDR1 MDHEN and CDR2 SYDVKM. The CDR3 sequence is 14 residues long. This sample is part of a study of Ad26.COV2.S vaccination and SARS-CoV-2 variants. The sample's treatment: roughly 19 received Ad26.COV2.S at low or high dose, single or two shots; 5 received placebo; per-sample allocation not given. Sampling occurred on day 63 after the first vaccine or placebo injection. Measured with immunoSEQ multiplex PCR; TCRdb has only the in-frame clones, and not every one. This sample yields 350,000 to 450,000 clones, of which around 89% are seen a single time; 1.5% to 2% belongs to the top ten.

The V call is TRBV28, the J call TRBJ1-4, with TRBD1 as a possible D gene (6 bases). This clonotype was obtained from a person between 18 and 60 years old who received the Ad26.COV2.S COVID-19 vaccine or a placebo. Here the sequenced sample was peripheral blood, taken in a trial of Ad26.COV2.S vaccine versus placebo. The CDR3 sequence is CASSLGGINEKLFF. DNA of the CDR3: TGTGCCAGCAGCCTAGGGGGTATAAATGAAAAACTGTTTTTT.